Shown below are 17 T cell receptor beta chains from a single sample sequenced in a study of shared T cell receptors in the human thymus. The assay was immunoSEQ multiplex PCR, and TCRdb's table has in-frame clones only and misses some. The table lists 600,000 to 900,000 clones, 75% to 90% of them singletons, with around 0.01% in the top ten. This sample also belongs to another study, concerning human thymus T cells.

Sequenced sample: thymocytes. Every receptor here comes from a girl under three years old with a congenital heart defect.

The chain links TRBV9 to TRBJ2-7; possibly TRBD2 for D (6 bases). Germline CDR1 is SGDLS and CDR2 is YYNGEE. The V gene lost 7 bases and the J gene lost 3 bases, with 23 bases spanning the gap. This CDR3 spans 16 amino acids. The CDR3 DNA follows: TGTGCCAGCTCCCCCCGCTTGTCGGCGGGGCGCTACGAGCAGTACTTC. It encodes CASSPRLSAGRYEQYF.

V usage is TRBV6-5 and J usage is TRBJ1-2; D might be TRBD1 (6 bases). Trimming took off 8 bases at V and 5 bases at J, with 15 bases between the two ends. This CDR3 is 13 amino acids long. Germline V gene lookup returns CDR1 MNHEY and CDR2 SVGAGI. This CDR3 is CASGGYRVYGYTF. In DNA form, the CDR3 reads TGTGCCAGCGGGGGATACAGGGTGTATGGCTACACCTTC.

CDR3 coding DNA: TGTGCCAGCAGCCATCTGACAGGGATTAGCAATCAGCCCCAGCATTTT. This translates into CASSHLTGISNQPQHF. The genes are TRBV5-8 and TRBJ1-5; 7 nucleotides line up with TRBD1. This CDR3 spans 16 amino acids. The germline CDR1 and CDR2 sequences are SGHTS and YDEGEE. J was trimmed by 0 bases and V by 4 bases; bases with no gene match: 7.

V is TRBV7-3 and J is TRBJ1-5; D gene ambiguous. The CDR3 has 14 residues. Trimming removed 11 bases from V and 2 bases from J, with 16 bases in between. CDR1 and CDR2 from the germline V gene are SGHTA and FQGTGA. The CDR3 loop reads CAGDHEGGNQPQHF. CDR3 in DNA: TGTGCCGGGGATCACGAGGGAGGCAATCAGCCCCAGCATTTT.

Comments on this clone: A read error may account for a junction end that differs from germline. The rearrangement uses TRBV2 and TRBJ1-5; D remains ambiguous. The CDR3 covers 15 residues. The germline gives CDR1 SNHLY, CDR2 FYNNEI. DNA of the CDR3: TGTGCAAGCACCCTTGGAGAATTTAGCAATCAGCCCCAGCATTTT. Its translation: CASTLGEFSNQPQHF.

The chain uses TRBV5-1 and TRBJ2-7; perhaps TRBD1 as D (6 bases). The V end was cut by 5 bases, the J end by 1 base, with 19 bases between. The CDR3 spans 16 residues. CDR1 and CDR2 from the germline V gene are SGHRS and YFSETQ. The CDR3 spells CASRKNDRLSSYEQYF. The CDR3 DNA sequence: TGCGCCAGCAGGAAAAACGACAGGTTATCATCCTACGAGCAGTACTTC.

This chain links TRBV5-4 with TRBJ1-2, with 9 positions matching TRBD1. Germline V lookup: CDR1 SGHNT, CDR2 YYREEE (reference sequence). The CDR3 has 16 residues. V dropped 0 bases and J dropped 2; count of bases not matched to a gene: 5. The CDR3 region is CASSLGGQGKNYGYTF. DNA for the CDR3: TGTGCCAGCAGCTTGGGGGGACAGGGAAAAAACTATGGCTACACCTTC. Full variable domain (remainder filled in from reference TRBV5-4 and TRBJ1-2): ETGVTQSPTHLIKTRGQQVTLRCSSQSGHNTVSWYQQALGQGPQFIFQYYREEENGRGNFPPRFSGLQFPNYSSELNVNALELDDSALYLCASSLGGQGKNYGYTFGSGTRLTVV.

This chain links TRBV6-6 with TRBJ2-1; D call uncertain. Germline CDR1 reads MNHNY; CDR2 reads SVGAGI (reference sequence). The CDR3 spans 15 residues. Trimming stripped 7 bases from V and 6 bases from J, with 19 bases between. This CDR3 is CASTLGLLNPNEQFF. The CDR3 DNA reads as TGTGCCAGCACCTTGGGCCTCCTCAACCCCAATGAGCAGTTCTTC.

This clone was seen a single time. The rearrangement links TRBV5-6 to TRBJ1-2; the D gene is possibly TRBD1 (5 bases). Trimming left V 1 base short and J 4 bases short, with 14 bases between. CDR1 is SGHDT and CDR2 is YYEEEE in the germline V gene. CDR3 length: 15 amino acids. The CDR3 sequence: CASSLFFRRVYGYTF. CDR3 nucleotide sequence: TGTGCCAGCAGCTTGTTTTTCCGCAGGGTCTATGGCTACACCTTC.

In its sample, this clone was seen once. CDR3 DNA sequence: TGTGCCAGCAGCTGGATCACAGGGGAGGACACTGAAGCTTTCTTT. Its protein is CASSWITGEDTEAFF. This chain uses TRBV28 with TRBJ1-1; 7 positions agree with TRBD1. V lost 6 bases, J lost 3 bases, and 10 bases stayed unmatched. The CDR3 runs to 15 residues. Germline lookup yields CDR1 MDHEN and CDR2 SYDVKM. Complete variable domain (other parts from reference TRBV28 and TRBJ1-1): DVKVTQSSRYLVKRTGEKVFLECVQDMDHENMFWYRQDPGLGLRLIYFSYDVKMKEKGDIPEGYSVSREKKERFSLILESASTNQTSMYLCASSWITGEDTEAFFGQGTRLTVV.

The V gene is TRBV15, the J gene TRBJ1-2, with a tentative D call TRBD1 (6 bases). CDR3 length: 16 residues. The germline CDR1 and CDR2 sequences are LNHNV and YYDKDF (reference sequence). Trimming took off 8 bases at V and 1 base at J, with 20 bases between the two ends. The CDR3: CATSGAGSNVNYGYTF. The CDR3 DNA reads as TGTGCCACCTCAGGGGCCGGGTCGAATGTTAACTATGGCTACACCTTC.

In this sample, this clone turned up a few times. The chain uses TRBV10-2 and TRBJ2-2; maybe TRBD1 (5 bases). Trimming removed 11 bases at V and 7 bases at J, with 14 bases between. The CDR3 consists of 12 residues. Per germline, CDR1 WSHSY and CDR2 SAAADI. CDR3 sequence reads: CAGHGEGGELFF. The CDR3 DNA is TGCGCCGGACATGGGGAAGGCGGGGAGCTGTTTTTT.

The genes are TRBV11-2 and TRBJ1-5; no clear D. CDR3 length: 14 amino acids. Trimming stripped 1 base from V and 3 bases from J, with 7 bases between. CDR1 and CDR2 from the germline V gene are SGHAT and FQNNGV. In DNA, the CDR3 is TGTGCCAGCAGCTTAGGAGGGTACAATCAGCCCCAGCATTTT. It yields the protein CASSLGGYNQPQHF.

The gene calls are TRBV28 and TRBJ2-3, with TRBD1 matching 11 bases. The CDR3 runs to 17 residues. V lost 5 bases to trimming and J lost 3 bases; unmatched junction nucleotides: 10. Per the germline V gene, CDR1 is MDHEN and CDR2 is SYDVKM. The CDR3 sequence is CASSHREDRGRTDTQYF. CDR3 nucleotides: TGTGCCAGCAGTCACCGGGAGGACAGGGGGCGAACAGATACGCAGTATTTT.

A note on this clone: The junction differs from germline at one of its ends, possibly a read error. This chain connects TRBV7-7 to TRBJ2-1, with a tentative D call TRBD2 (6 bases). The CDR3 totals 15 residues. Germline CDR1 reads SSHAT; CDR2 reads FNYEAQ (reference sequence). CDR3 sequence (DNA): TGTGCTAGCACCCTCAAATTGGAGGGAATCGATGAGCAGTTCTTC. This codes for CASTLKLEGIDEQFF. The full variable domain, in which reference TRBV7-7 and TRBJ2-1 provide the parts outside the CDR3, is GAGVSQSPRYKVTKRGQDVTLRCDPISSHATLYWYQQALGQGPEFLTYFNYEAQPDKSGLPSDRFSAERPEGSISTLTIQRTEQRDSAMYRCASTLKLEGIDEQFFGPGTRLTVL.

This clone came up once. V usage is TRBV7-2 and J usage is TRBJ2-5, with TRBD1 matching 7 bases. The germline CDR1 and CDR2 sequences are SGHTA and FQGNSA. V lost 2 bases and J lost 5; bases outside the gene matches: 8. The length of the CDR3 is 15 residues. DNA for the CDR3: TGTGCCAGCAGCTTACCCTACAGGGGCCGGGAGACCCAGTACTTC. Translating it yields CASSLPYRGRETQYF.

The chain links TRBV25-1 to TRBJ2-3, with D perhaps matching TRBD2 (5 bases). V was clipped by 2 bases and J by 0 bases, with 15 bases between them. CDR1 and CDR2 (germline): MGHDK, SYGVNS. The CDR3 consists of 17 residues. In DNA, the CDR3 is TGTGCCAGCAGTGAAGGGGAGATGACGGGGAGCACAGATACGCAGTATTTT. This translates into CASSEGEMTGSTDTQYF.